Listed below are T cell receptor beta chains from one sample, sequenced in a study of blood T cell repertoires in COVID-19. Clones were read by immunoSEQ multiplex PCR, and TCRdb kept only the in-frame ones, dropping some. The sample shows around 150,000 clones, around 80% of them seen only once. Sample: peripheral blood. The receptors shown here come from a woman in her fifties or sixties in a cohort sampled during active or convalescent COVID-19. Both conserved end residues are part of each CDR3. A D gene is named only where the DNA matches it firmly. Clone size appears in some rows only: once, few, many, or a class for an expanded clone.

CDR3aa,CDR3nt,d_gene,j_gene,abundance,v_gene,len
CASSPGGPGDTQYF,TGTGCCAGCAGCCCGGGGGGGCCGGGAGATACGCAGTATTTT,TRBD2,TRBJ2-3,NA,TRBV5-8,14
CASSPEGLGTEAFF,TGTGCCAGCAGCCCCGAGGGTCTGGGCACTGAAGCTTTCTTT,NA,TRBJ1-1,NA,TRBV11-1,14
CASRKDPGPQYNEQFF,TGTGCCAGCAGGAAAGACCCAGGGCCGCAGTACAATGAGCAGTTCTTC,NA,TRBJ2-1,NA,TRBV7-9,16
CASSFGTGEQYF,TGTGCCAGCAGCTTCGGGACAGGCGAGCAGTACTTC,TRBD1,TRBJ2-7,NA,TRBV5-6,12
CASSLLGQGNSPLHF,TGTGCCAGCAGCTTACTGGGACAGGGTAATTCACCCCTCCACTTT,TRBD1,TRBJ1-6,NA,TRBV7-2,15
CASSRSPENTEAFF,TGTGCCAGCAGCAGATCCCCAGAGAACACTGAAGCTTTCTTT,NA,TRBJ1-1,NA,TRBV7-2,14
CAIRGLAGEYEQYF,TGTGCCATCCGGGGTCTGGCGGGGGAATACGAGCAGTACTTC,TRBD2,TRBJ2-7,NA,TRBV10-3,14
CASSIETGDGYTF,TGTGCCAGTAGTATAGAGACAGGGGATGGCTACACCTTC,TRBD1,TRBJ1-2,NA,TRBV19,13
CASGLGQERNTEAFF,TGTGCTAGTGGTTTGGGACAGGAAAGGAACACTGAAGCTTTCTTT,NA,TRBJ1-1,NA,TRBV12-5,15
CATLLRRPHQPQHF,TGTGCCACCCTCCTCCGGAGGCCACATCAGCCCCAGCATTTT,NA,TRBJ1-5,NA,TRBV24-1,14
CASSLGPQGGSGELFF,TGTGCCAGCAGCTTAGGACCACAGGGGGGGTCCGGGGAGCTGTTTTTT,NA,TRBJ2-2,NA,TRBV7-8,16
CSVDLQGANTEAFF,TGCAGCGTGGACCTACAGGGGGCGAACACTGAAGCTTTCTTT,TRBD1,TRBJ1-1,NA,TRBV29-1,14
CASRLTSPGTGGGGNQPQHF,TGTGCCAGCAGACTGACGTCCCCCGGGACAGGGGGCGGTGGGAATCAGCCCCAGCATTTT,TRBD1,TRBJ1-5,NA,TRBV14,20
CASSQESAGTANYGYTF,TGCGCCAGCAGCCAAGAGAGCGCCGGGACAGCAAACTATGGCTACACCTTC,TRBD1,TRBJ1-2,once,TRBV4-1,17
CASSVVAGSYEQYF,TGTGCCAGCAGCGTAGTGGCAGGATCCTACGAGCAGTACTTC,NA,TRBJ2-7,NA,TRBV9,14
CASSLEAFTGELFF,TGTGCCAGCAGCTTAGAAGCCTTCACCGGGGAGCTGTTTTTT,NA,TRBJ2-2,many,TRBV11-2,14
CASSLGTGTGSGEQYF,TGTGCCAGCAGCTTAGGTACCGGGACAGGGTCGGGCGAGCAGTACTTC,TRBD1,TRBJ2-7,NA,TRBV11-3,16
CASSPTGVLGTEAFF,TGTGCCAGCAGTCCTACAGGGGTATTGGGGACTGAAGCTTTCTTT,TRBD1,TRBJ1-1,NA,TRBV6-5,15
CASSDRTSGGDITADTQYF,TGTGCCAGCAGCGACCGGACTAGCGGGGGAGATATAACAGCGGATACGCAGTATTTT,TRBD2,TRBJ2-3,NA,TRBV7-6,19
CASSSDRVVQYF,TGTGCCAGCAGCTCGGACAGGGTCGTGCAGTACTTC,TRBD1,TRBJ2-7,NA,TRBV3-1/TRBV3-2,12
CASSLGQGNYGYTF,TGCGCCAGCAGCTTGGGGCAGGGAAACTATGGCTACACCTTC,NA,TRBJ1-2,NA,TRBV5-1,14
CASRQKVTTGTGLTDTQYF,TGTGCCAGCAGACAAAAAGTCACAACCGGGACAGGGCTTACAGATACGCAGTATTTT,TRBD1,TRBJ2-3,NA,TRBV7-9,19
CASSPRQDSYNEQFF,TGTGCCAGCAGCCCACGACAGGACTCCTACAATGAGCAGTTCTTC,NA,TRBJ2-1,NA,TRBV4-2,15
CASSYSGQVTF,TGTGCCAGCAGTTACTCTGGTCAGGTAACCTTC,NA,TRBJ1-2,NA,TRBV6-5,11
CASTLGGGYGYTF,TGTGCCAGCACCCTGGGAGGCGGCTATGGCTACACCTTC,NA,TRBJ1-2,NA,TRBV12-3/TRBV12-4,13
CAWNHGASGYTF,TGTGCCTGGAATCATGGGGCAAGTGGCTACACCTTC,NA,TRBJ1-2,many,TRBV30,12
CASSFGGDYEQYF,TGTGCCAGCAGTTTTGGCGGAGACTACGAGCAGTACTTC,NA,TRBJ2-7,NA,TRBV12-3/TRBV12-4,13
CASSSGQIFPEAFF,TGTGCCAGCAGCTCGGGACAGATTTTCCCTGAAGCTTTCTTT,NA,TRBJ1-1,NA,TRBV21-1,14
CATREDGTEAFF,TGTGCCACCCGGGAGGATGGCACTGAAGCTTTCTTT,NA,TRBJ1-1,NA,TRBV19,12
CASSEGHSYNSPLHF,TGTGCCAGCAGTGAGGGACACTCCTATAATTCACCCCTCCACTTT,NA,TRBJ1-6,NA,TRBV5-5,15
CASHGQARLKHF,TGTGCCAGTCATGGACAGGCTAGACTAAAGCATTTT,TRBD1,TRBJ1-5,few,TRBV2,12
CASSLEGQGADSPLHF,TGTGCCAGCAGCTTAGAGGGACAGGGGGCGGATTCACCCCTCCACTTT,TRBD1,TRBJ1-6,NA,TRBV7-9,16
CASRVRDRVPGANVLTF,TGCGCCAGCAGAGTGCGCGACAGGGTTCCTGGGGCCAACGTCCTGACTTTC,TRBD1,TRBJ2-6,NA,TRBV10-1,17
CASSPLISIGELFF,TGCGCCAGCAGCCCTCTTATTTCTATCGGGGAGCTGTTTTTT,NA,TRBJ2-2,NA,TRBV4-3,14
CASTYPETSGGDEQFF,TGTGCCAGCACCTACCCCGAGACTAGCGGGGGAGATGAGCAGTTCTTC,TRBD2,TRBJ2-1,NA,TRBV6-6,16